The rows below give T cell receptor beta chains drawn from one sample of a study of blood T cell repertoires in COVID-19. Assay: immunoSEQ multiplex PCR; the TCRdb copy retains only in-frame clones and omits some. Of under 65,000 clones in the sample, about 90% were seen once. The material sequenced was peripheral blood. The source of these receptors is an elderly man in a cohort sampled during active COVID-19. Both conserved end residues are part of each CDR3. A D gene is named only where the DNA matches it firmly. Size values are once, few and many counts, or a class for expanded clones, and some rows have none.

V gene	D gene	clone size	J gene	CDR3 DNA	CDR3 protein
TRBV4-2	.	.	TRBJ2-1	TGTGCCAGCAGCCATGGGCTCTACAATGAGCAGTTCTTC	CASSHGLYNEQFF
TRBV6-5	.	.	TRBJ1-1	TGTGCCAGCAGATACACCTCTCAGACAACGAACACTGAAGCTTTCTTT	CASRYTSQTTNTEAFF
TRBV18	.	.	TRBJ1-4	TGTGCCAGCTCACCGGGTCCCCCTAGTTGGAATGAAAAACTGTTTTTT	CASSPGPPSWNEKLFF
TRBV27	.	.	TRBJ1-6	TGTGCCAGCAGATCAGGGCTGGGTTCACCCCTCCACTTT	CASRSGLGSPLHF
TRBV5-1	TRBD2	.	TRBJ2-7	TGCGCCAGCAGCCCGGGGTCTAGCGGGGCTTACGAGCAGTACTTC	CASSPGSSGAYEQYF
TRBV23-1	TRBD1	.	TRBJ2-7	TGCGCCAGCAGTCAATCGTACGGCAGGGGGAGACCCTACGAGCAGTACTTC	CASSQSYGRGRPYEQYF
TRBV5-6	.	.	TRBJ2-2	TGTGCCAGCAGCGGATCGGGACTGCAGAACACCGGGGAGCTGTTTTTT	CASSGSGLQNTGELFF
TRBV18	TRBD1	.	TRBJ2-7	TGTGCCAGCTCACCACCAAGAAGGGGGCTTGTCTACGAGCAGTACTTC	CASSPPRRGLVYEQYF
TRBV29-1	.	once	TRBJ1-2	TGCAGCGAGGGGGGCACTTATGGCTACACCTTC	CSEGGTYGYTF
TRBV7-6	TRBD2	.	TRBJ2-1	TGTGCCAGCAGCTCGTCCAGCGGGGGATACAATGAGCAGTTCTTC	CASSSSSGGYNEQFF
TRBV19	.	.	TRBJ1-6	TGTGCCAGTAGTCCCGACAGGAACTATAATTCACCCCTCCACTTT	CASSPDRNYNSPLHF
TRBV11-1	.	.	TRBJ2-1	TGTGCCAGCAGCTTAGTAGCGGTCAATGAGCAGTTCTTC	CASSLVAVNEQFF
TRBV29-1	.	.	TRBJ1-3	TGCAGCGTTGGAACAGGTAGCTCTGGAAACACCATATATTTT	CSVGTGSSGNTIYF
TRBV6-5	.	.	TRBJ2-7	TGTGCCAGCAGGGGACTTCCGAGCTCCTACGAGCAGTACTTC	CASRGLPSSYEQYF
TRBV19	TRBD1	.	TRBJ1-2	TGTGCCAGTAGTATTTACGGGACAGGCTATGGCTACACCTTC	CASSIYGTGYGYTF
TRBV9	TRBD2	.	TRBJ2-1	TGTGCCAGCAGCGCTACTAGCGGGAGGGCCTCTGAGCAGTTCTTC	CASSATSGRASEQFF
TRBV19	TRBD1	.	TRBJ1-6	TGTGCCAGCCGGGACAGGGGTAATTCACCCCTCCACTTT	CASRDRGNSPLHF
TRBV6-5	TRBD1	.	TRBJ1-2	TGTGCCAGCAGTACTGGACAGGGCGTTGGGTATGGCTACACCTTC	CASSTGQGVGYGYTF
TRBV25-1	.	.	TRBJ2-2	TGTGCCAGCAGTGAATCCGGGACCGGGGAGCTGTTTTTT	CASSESGTGELFF
TRBV18	TRBD1	.	TRBJ2-1	TGTGCCAGCTCACCACATAAGACAGGGGTAGGCAATGAGCAGTTCTTC	CASSPHKTGVGNEQFF
TRBV29-1	TRBD1	.	TRBJ2-7	TGCAGCGTTGATACAGGGGGGGAGCAGTACTTC	CSVDTGGEQYF
TRBV5-1	TRBD2	.	TRBJ2-5	TGCGCCACTGGGACTAGCGGAATCCAAGAGACCCAGTACTTC	CATGTSGIQETQYF
TRBV19	TRBD1	.	TRBJ1-1	TGTGCCAGTAGTAAAGCCGGACAGGGGGGAACTGAAGCTTTCTTT	CASSKAGQGGTEAFF
TRBV7-9	TRBD2	few	TRBJ2-7	TGTGCCAGCAGCCCGATGGGACTAGCCTACGAGCAGTACTTC	CASSPMGLAYEQYF
TRBV19	TRBD2	.	TRBJ2-1	TGTGCCAGTAGTAGAGGGACTAGCGGGGCAACCTACAATGAGCAGTTCTTC	CASSRGTSGATYNEQFF
TRBV19	.	.	TRBJ2-7	TGTGCCAGTAGCAGGACCCGGGACAAGACCTACGAGCAGTACTTC	CASSRTRDKTYEQYF
TRBV7-9	.	.	TRBJ1-3	TGTGCCAGCAGCCGCCGTGGCGGCTCTGGAAACACCATATATTTT	CASSRRGGSGNTIYF
TRBV27	TRBD1	.	TRBJ2-7	TGTGCCAGCAGTACCCGGGACAGGGACAACGAGCAGTACTTC	CASSTRDRDNEQYF
TRBV5-1	TRBD2	.	TRBJ2-5	TGCGCCAGCAGCCCGTCGACTAGCGGGGGGCCAGAGACCCAGTACTTC	CASSPSTSGGPETQYF
TRBV5-4	TRBD1	.	TRBJ2-5	TGTGCCAGCAGCGTCGGTTCGGGACAGGGTGGAGAGACCCAGTACTTC	CASSVGSGQGGETQYF
TRBV6-2/TRBV6-3	TRBD1	.	TRBJ2-7	TGTGCCAGCAGTTACTCGACAGGGGGCGATTACGAGCAGTACTTC	CASSYSTGGDYEQYF
TRBV30	.	.	TRBJ2-2	TGTGCCTGGAGTGTATATCTCCAGTACGGGGAGCTGTTTTTT	CAWSVYLQYGELFF
TRBV7-9	TRBD2	.	TRBJ2-2	TGTGCCAGCAGCGCGGGACTAGCGGGAGGAACCGGGGAGCTGTTTTTT	CASSAGLAGGTGELFF
TRBV30	TRBD1	.	TRBJ1-2	TGTGCCGGGGGACAGGGGCCCTATGGCTACACCTTC	CAGGQGPYGYTF